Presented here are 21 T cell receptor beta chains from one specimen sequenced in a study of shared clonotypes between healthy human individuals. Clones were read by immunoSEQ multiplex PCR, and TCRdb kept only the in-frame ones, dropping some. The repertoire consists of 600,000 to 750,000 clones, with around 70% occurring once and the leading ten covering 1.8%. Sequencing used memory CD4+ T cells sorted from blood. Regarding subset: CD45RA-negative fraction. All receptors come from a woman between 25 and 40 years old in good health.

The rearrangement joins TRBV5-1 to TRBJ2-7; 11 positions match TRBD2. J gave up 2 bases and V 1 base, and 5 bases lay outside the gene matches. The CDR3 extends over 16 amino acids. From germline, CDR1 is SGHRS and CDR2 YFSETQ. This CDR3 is CASSLRPSGRPYEQYF. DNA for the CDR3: TGCGCCAGCAGCTTGCGGCCTAGCGGGAGGCCCTACGAGCAGTACTTC.

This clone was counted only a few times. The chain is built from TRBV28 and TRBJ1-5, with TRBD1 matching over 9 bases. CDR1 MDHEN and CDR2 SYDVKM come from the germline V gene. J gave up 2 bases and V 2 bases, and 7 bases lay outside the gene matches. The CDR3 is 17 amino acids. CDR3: CASSLGTGISRNQPQHF. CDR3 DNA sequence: TGTGCCAGCAGTTTAGGGACAGGGATCTCGCGCAATCAGCCCCAGCATTTT.

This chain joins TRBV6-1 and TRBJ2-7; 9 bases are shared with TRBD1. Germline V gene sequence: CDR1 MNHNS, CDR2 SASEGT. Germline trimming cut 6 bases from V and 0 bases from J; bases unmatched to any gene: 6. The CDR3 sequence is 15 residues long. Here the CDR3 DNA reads TGTGCCAGCAGGGACGGGACAGGGAGCTCCTACGAGCAGTACTTC. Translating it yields CASRDGTGSSYEQYF.

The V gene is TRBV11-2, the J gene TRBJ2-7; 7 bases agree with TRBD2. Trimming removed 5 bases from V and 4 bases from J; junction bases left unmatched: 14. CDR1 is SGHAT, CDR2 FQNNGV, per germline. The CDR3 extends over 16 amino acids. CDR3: CASSVSPLAEVYEQYF. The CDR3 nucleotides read TGTGCCAGCAGCGTTAGCCCTCTAGCGGAAGTATACGAGCAGTACTTC. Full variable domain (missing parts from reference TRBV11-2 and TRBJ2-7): EAGVAQSPRYKIIEKRQSVAFWCNPISGHATLYWYQQILGQGPKLLIQFQNNGVVDDSQLPKDRFSAERLKGVDSTLKIQPAKLEDSAVYLCASSVSPLAEVYEQYFGPGTRLTVT.

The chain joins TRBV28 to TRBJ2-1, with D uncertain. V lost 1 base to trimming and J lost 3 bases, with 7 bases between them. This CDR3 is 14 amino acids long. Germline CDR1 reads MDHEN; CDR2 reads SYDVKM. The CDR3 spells CASSLYRGYNEQFF. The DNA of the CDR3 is TGTGCCAGCAGTTTATATCGAGGCTACAATGAGCAGTTCTTC.

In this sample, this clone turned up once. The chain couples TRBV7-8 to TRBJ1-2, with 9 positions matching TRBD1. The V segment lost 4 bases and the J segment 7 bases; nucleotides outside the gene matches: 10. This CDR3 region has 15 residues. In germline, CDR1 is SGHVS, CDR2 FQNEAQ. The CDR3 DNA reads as TGTGCCAGCAGCTCGTACAGGGGGCGCGAGCCTGGCTACACCTTC. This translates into CASSSYRGREPGYTF.

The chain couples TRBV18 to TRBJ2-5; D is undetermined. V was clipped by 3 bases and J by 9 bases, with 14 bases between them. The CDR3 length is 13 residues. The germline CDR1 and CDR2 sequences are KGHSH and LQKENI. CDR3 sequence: CASSPPGPWAQYF. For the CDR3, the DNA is TGTGCCAGCTCACCGCCAGGCCCTTGGGCCCAGTACTTC.

The CDR3 sequence: CAIRAGLAGYNEQFF. CDR3 bases: TGTGCCATCAGGGCAGGACTAGCGGGGTACAATGAGCAGTTCTTC. The rearrangement links TRBV10-3 to TRBJ2-1; TRBD2 matches 12 bases. V lost 6 bases to trimming and J lost 4 bases; unmatched junction nucleotides: 4. The CDR3 totals 15 residues. Germline V CDR1 and CDR2: ENHRY, SYGVKD.

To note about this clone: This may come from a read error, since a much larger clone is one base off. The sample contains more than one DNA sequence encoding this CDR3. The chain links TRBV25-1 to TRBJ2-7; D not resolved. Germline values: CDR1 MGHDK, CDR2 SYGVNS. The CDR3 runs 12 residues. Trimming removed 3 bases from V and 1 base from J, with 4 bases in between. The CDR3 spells CASSDPSYEQYF. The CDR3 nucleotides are TGTGCCAGCAGTGATCCTTCCTACGAGCAGTACTTC.

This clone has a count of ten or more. The CDR3 reads CASSLASRVPNTGELFF. In DNA, the CDR3 is TGCGCCAGCAGCTTGGCGAGCAGGGTTCCCAACACCGGGGAGCTGTTTTTT. The gene calls are TRBV5-1 and TRBJ2-2; the D gene is possibly TRBD1 (5 bases). This CDR3 has 17 amino acids. Per the germline V gene, CDR1 is SGHRS and CDR2 is YFSETQ. Trimming stripped 0 bases from V and 2 bases from J, with 14 bases between.

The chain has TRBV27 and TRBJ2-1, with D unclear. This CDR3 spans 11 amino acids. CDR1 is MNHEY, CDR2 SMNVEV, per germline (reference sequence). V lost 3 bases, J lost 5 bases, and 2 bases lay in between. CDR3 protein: CASSLHNEQFF. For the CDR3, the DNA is TGTGCCAGCAGTTTGCACAATGAGCAGTTCTTC.

DNA of the CDR3: TGTGCCAGCAGCTTAGCAGGGGTAGATCAGCCCCAGCATTTT. As protein: CASSLAGVDQPQHF. The genes are TRBV7-6 and TRBJ1-5; the D gene is possibly TRBD1 (5 bases). V lost 0 bases to trimming and J lost 5 bases, with 8 bases between them. Germline CDR1 and CDR2: SGHVS and FNYEAQ. CDR3 length: 14 amino acids.

The chain's CDR3 is CASSLAGSTNEKLFF. Here the CDR3 DNA reads TGTGCCAGTAGTCTCGCAGGGTCAACTAATGAAAAACTGTTTTTT. This chain uses TRBV19 with TRBJ1-4; tentative D call: TRBD1 (5 bases). The CDR3 is made up of 15 amino acids. Germline V gives CDR1 LNHDA, CDR2 SQIVND (reference sequence). The V and J ends lost 5 bases and 0 bases respectively, with 10 bases between them.

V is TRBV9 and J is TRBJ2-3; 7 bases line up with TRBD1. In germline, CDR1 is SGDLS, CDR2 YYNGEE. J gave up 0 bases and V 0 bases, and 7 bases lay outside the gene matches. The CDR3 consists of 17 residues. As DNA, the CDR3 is TGTGCCAGCAGCGTAGGCTCGGGGACAGAAAGCACAGATACGCAGTATTTT. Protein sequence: CASSVGSGTESTDTQYF.

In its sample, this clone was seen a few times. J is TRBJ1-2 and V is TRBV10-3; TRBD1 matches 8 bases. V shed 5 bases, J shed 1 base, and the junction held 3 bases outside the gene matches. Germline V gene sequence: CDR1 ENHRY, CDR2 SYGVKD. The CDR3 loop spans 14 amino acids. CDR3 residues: CAISQGARNYGYTF. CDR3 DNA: TGTGCCATCAGTCAGGGGGCACGTAACTATGGCTACACCTTC.

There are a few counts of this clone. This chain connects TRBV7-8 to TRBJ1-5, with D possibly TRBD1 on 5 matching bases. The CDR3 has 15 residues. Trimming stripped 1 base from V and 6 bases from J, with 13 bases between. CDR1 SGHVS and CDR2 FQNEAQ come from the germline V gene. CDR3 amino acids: CASSLDRGTGQPQHF. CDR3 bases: TGTGCCAGCAGCTTAGATCGGGGGACGGGTCAGCCCCAGCATTTT.

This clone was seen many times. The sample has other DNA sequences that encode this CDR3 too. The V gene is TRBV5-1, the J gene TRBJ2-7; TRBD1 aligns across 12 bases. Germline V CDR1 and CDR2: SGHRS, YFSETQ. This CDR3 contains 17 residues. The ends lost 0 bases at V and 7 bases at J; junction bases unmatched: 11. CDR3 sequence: CASSLGASGQGAGEQYF. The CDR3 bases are TGCGCCAGCAGCTTGGGAGCCTCGGGACAGGGGGCGGGGGAGCAGTACTTC.

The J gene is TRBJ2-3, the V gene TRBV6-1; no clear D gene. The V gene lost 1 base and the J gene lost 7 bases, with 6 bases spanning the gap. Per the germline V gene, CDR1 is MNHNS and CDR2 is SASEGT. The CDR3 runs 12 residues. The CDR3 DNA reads TGTGCCAGCAGTGAAGGAGCTTATACGCAGTATTTT. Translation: CASSEGAYTQYF.

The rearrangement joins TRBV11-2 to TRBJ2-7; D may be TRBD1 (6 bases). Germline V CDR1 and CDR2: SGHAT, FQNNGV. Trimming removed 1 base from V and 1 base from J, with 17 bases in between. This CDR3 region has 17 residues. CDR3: CASSLVGQPLRSYEQYF. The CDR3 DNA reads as TGTGCCAGCAGCTTAGTTGGACAGCCACTTAGGTCCTACGAGCAGTACTTC.

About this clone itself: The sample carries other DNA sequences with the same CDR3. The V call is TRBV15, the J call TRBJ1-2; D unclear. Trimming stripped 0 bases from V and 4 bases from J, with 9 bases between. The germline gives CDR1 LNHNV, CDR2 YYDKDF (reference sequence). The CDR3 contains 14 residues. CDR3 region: CATSRDLQSYGYTF. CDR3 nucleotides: TGTGCCACCAGCAGAGATTTACAGTCCTATGGCTACACCTTC.

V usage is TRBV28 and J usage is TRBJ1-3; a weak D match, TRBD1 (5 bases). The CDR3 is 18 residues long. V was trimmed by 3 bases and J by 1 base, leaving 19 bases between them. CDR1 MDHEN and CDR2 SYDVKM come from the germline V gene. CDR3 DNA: TGTGCCAGCAGTTTGTTCTGGGGAACGACAGCGTCTGGAAACACCATATATTTT. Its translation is CASSLFWGTTASGNTIYF.